This T cell receptor beta chain was observed in a study of tumor-infiltrating lymphocytes in primary liver carcinoma. Study summary: Surgical resection was the treatment these patients received for primary liver carcinoma. Samples had roughly 3.5 to 7.5 million productive TCRbeta reads, comparable between tissue types. Points from the study as a whole: Relative to tumor region pairs, the tumor-adjacent and tumor-blood pairs showed overlap that was lower.

This clonotype has only a few counts. Its antigen is not identified. The source of the blood RNA was unsorted whole blood, and germline DNA was extracted as well. Total RNA amounting to approximately 460 ng was the source from which TCR beta cDNA was made with a constant-region primer. Generation of the TCR beta libraries relied on three nested multiplex PCR rounds using slightly modified ARM-PCR. The first two PCR rounds used TRBV1-TRBV30 forward primers with a C-beta reverse primer, 10 to 11 cycles each. TCRdb passed the multiplex PCR reads through MiXCR, listing each CDR3 protein once. Here the sample spans approximately 330,000 distinct CDR3 sequences, about 61% being singletons. This CDR3 has 13 residues. Germline V gives CDR1 SEHNR, CDR2 FQNEAQ (reference sequence). The V and J ends lost 1 base and 5 bases respectively, with 8 bases between them.

The receptor was isolated from a man between 40 and 49 years old with primary liver carcinoma and hepatitis B virus infection. Sequencing input: peripheral blood. The V and J genes are TRBV7-9 and TRBJ1-2; no definite D call. CDR3 bases: TGTGCCAGCAGCTTAGTACAGTCATATGGCTACACCTTC. Translating gives CASSLVQSYGYTF. Drawing the rest from reference TRBV7-9 and TRBJ1-2, the complete variable domain is DTGVSQNPRHKITKRGQNVTFRCDPISEHNRLYWYRQTLGQGPEFLTYFQNEAQLEKSRLLSDRFSAERPKGSFSTLEIQRTEQGDSAMYLCASSLVQSYGYTFGSGTRLTVV.